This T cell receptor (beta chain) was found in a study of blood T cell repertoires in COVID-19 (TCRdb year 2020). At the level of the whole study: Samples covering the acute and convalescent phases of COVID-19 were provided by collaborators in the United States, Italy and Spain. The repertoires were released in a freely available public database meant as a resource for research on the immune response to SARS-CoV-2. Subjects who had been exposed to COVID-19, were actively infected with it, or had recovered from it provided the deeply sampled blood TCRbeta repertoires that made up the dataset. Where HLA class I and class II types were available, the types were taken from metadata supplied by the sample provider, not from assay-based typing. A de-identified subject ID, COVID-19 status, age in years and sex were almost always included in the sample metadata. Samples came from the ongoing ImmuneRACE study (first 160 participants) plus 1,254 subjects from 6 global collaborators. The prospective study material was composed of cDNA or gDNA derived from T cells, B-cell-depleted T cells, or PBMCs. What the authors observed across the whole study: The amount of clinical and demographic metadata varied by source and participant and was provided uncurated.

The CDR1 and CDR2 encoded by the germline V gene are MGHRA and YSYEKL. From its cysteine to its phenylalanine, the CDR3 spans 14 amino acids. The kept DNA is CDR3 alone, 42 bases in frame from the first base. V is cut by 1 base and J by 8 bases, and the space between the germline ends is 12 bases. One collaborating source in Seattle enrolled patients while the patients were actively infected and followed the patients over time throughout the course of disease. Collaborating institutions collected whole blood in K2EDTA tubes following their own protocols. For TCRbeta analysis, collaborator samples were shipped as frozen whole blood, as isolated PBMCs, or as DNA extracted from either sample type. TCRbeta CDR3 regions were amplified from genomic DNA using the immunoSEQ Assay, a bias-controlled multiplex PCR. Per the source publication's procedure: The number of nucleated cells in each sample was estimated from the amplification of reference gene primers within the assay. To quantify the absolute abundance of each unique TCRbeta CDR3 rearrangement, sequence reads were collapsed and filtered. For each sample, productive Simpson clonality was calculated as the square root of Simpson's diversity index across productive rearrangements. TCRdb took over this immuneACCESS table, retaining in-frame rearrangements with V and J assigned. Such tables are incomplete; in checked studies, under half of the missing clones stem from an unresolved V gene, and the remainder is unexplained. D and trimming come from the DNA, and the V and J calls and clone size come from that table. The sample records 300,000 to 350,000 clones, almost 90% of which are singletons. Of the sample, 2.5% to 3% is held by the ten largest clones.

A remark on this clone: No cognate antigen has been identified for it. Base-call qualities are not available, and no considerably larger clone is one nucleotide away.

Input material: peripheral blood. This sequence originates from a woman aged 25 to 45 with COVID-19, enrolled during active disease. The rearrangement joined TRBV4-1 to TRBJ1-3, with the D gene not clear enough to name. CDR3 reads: CASSQGSAADTIYF. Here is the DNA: TGCGCCAGCAGCCAAGGGTCAGCAGCGGACACCATATATTTT.